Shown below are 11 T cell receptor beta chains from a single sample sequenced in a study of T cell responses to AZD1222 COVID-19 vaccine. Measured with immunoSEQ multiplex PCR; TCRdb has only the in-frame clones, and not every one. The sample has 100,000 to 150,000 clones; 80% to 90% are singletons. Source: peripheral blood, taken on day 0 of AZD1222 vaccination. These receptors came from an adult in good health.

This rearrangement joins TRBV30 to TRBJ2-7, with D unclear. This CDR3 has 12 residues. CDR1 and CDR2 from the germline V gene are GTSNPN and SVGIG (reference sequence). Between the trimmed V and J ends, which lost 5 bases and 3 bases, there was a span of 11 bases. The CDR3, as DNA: TGTGCCTGGGTTAGGGATCTCTACGAGCAGTACTTC. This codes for CAWVRDLYEQYF.

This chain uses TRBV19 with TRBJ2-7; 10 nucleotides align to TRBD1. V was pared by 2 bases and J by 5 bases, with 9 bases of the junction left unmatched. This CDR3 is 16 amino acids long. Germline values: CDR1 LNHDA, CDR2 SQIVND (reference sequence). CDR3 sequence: CASSITPDRGLHEQYF. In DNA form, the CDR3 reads TGTGCCAGTAGTATAACTCCGGACAGGGGGTTACACGAGCAGTACTTC.

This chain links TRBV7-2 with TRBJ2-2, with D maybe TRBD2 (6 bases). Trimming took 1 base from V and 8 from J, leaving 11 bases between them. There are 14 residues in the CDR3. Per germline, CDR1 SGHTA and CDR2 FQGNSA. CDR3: CASSLVSSAGELFF. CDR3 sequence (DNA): TGTGCCAGCAGCTTAGTGTCTAGCGCGGGGGAGCTGTTTTTT.

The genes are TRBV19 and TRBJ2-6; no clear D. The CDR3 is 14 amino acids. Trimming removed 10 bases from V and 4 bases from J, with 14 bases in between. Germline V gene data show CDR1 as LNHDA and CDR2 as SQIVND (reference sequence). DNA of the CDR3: TGTGCCACTAAGGGTACATCGGGGGCCAACGTCCTGACTTTC. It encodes CATKGTSGANVLTF.

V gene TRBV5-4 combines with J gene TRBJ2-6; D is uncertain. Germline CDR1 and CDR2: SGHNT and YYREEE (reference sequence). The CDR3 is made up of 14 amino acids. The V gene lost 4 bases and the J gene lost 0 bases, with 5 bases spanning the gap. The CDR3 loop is CASSPSSGANVLTF. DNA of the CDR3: TGTGCCAGCAGCCCAAGCTCTGGGGCCAACGTCCTGACTTTC.

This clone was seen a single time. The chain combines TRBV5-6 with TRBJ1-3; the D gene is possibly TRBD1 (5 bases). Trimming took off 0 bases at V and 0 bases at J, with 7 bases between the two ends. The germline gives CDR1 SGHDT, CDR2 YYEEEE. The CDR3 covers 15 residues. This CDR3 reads CASSLGQLSGNTIYF. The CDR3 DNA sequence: TGTGCCAGCAGCTTGGGACAGCTCTCTGGAAACACCATATATTTT.

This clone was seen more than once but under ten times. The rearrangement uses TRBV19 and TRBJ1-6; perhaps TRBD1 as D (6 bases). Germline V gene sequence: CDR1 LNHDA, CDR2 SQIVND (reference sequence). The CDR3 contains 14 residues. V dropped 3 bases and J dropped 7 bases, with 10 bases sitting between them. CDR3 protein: CASSISRGNSPLHF. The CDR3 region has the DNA TGTGCCAGTAGTATCTCCAGGGGAAATTCACCCCTCCACTTT.

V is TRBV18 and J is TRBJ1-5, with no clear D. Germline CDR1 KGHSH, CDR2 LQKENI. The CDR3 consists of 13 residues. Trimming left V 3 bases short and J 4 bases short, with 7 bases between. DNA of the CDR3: TGTGCCAGCTCACCCCAACAAAATCAGCCCCAGCATTTT. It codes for CASSPQQNQPQHF.

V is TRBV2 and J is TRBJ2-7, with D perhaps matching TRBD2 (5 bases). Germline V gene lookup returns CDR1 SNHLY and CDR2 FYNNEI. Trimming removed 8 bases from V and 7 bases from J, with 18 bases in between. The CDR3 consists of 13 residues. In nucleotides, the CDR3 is TGTGCCAGCTATGTCGGGGTCCCGGGGGAGCAGTACTTC. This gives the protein CASYVGVPGEQYF.

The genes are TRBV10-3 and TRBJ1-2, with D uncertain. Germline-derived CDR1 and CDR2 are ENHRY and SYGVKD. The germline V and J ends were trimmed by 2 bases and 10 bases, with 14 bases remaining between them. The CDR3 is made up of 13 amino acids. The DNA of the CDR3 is TGTGCCATCAGTGAGGGGGTGGTTCTCAACTACACCTTC. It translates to CAISEGVVLNYTF.

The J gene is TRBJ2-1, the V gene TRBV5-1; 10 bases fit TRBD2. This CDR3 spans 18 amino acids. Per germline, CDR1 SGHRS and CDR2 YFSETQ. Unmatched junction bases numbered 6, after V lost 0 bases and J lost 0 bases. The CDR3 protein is CASSLGLAGRSSYNEQFF. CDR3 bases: TGCGCCAGCAGCTTGGGACTAGCGGGTAGGAGCTCCTACAATGAGCAGTTCTTC.